A single sample is the source of the 8 T cell receptor beta chains below, sequenced in a study of CD8+ T cells in alopecia areata. RNA was extracted and reverse transcribed into cDNA as the sequencing template. Sequencing was performed with immunoSEQ multiplex PCR; in TCRdb, only in-frame clones are kept and a portion is missing. The profile shows fewer than 250,000 clones, 35% to 40% of them singletons. The treatment denotes: oral pan-JAK inhibitor, 5-10 mg twice daily. The specimen was CD4+ T cells sorted from blood, collected at approximately week 34, from a patient treated with tofacitinib. All receptors come from a human donor with alopecia areata.

This clone has just a few counts. This chain connects TRBV5-4 to TRBJ1-1, with a weak D call TRBD1 (5 bases). From germline, CDR1 is SGHNT and CDR2 YYREEE (reference sequence). The CDR3 runs to 15 residues. Deletions cut 3 bases from V and 0 bases from J, with 12 bases between. DNA for the CDR3: TGTGCCAGCAGCTGGGGTGGGGCCCTGAACACTGAAGCTTTCTTT. Translation gives CASSWGGALNTEAFF.

This clone occurred a few times. The chain carries TRBV2 and TRBJ1-5, with D possibly being TRBD1 (5 bases). CDR1 and CDR2 (germline): SNHLY, FYNNEI. Trimming left V 3 bases short and J 1 base short, with 7 bases between. The CDR3 is made up of 14 amino acids. The CDR3 nucleotides are TGTGCCAGCAGTGAGGGACCGAGCAATCAGCCCCAGCATTTT. Its translation is CASSEGPSNQPQHF.

This sequence joins TRBV5-4 and TRBJ2-1; tentatively, D is TRBD2 (6 bases). Looked up from germline, CDR1 is SGHNT and CDR2 is YYREEE (reference sequence). Trimming removed 4 bases at V and 10 bases at J, with 15 bases between. This CDR3 spans 13 amino acids. The DNA of the CDR3 is TGTGCCAGCAGCCCGACGCGGGGTAGAGAGCAGTTCTTC. Its protein product is CASSPTRGREQFF.

The chain carries TRBV5-1 and TRBJ2-1; 7 bases are shared with TRBD2. This CDR3 is 15 amino acids long. Germline CDR1 is SGHRS and CDR2 is YFSETQ. V was pared by 1 base and J by 3 bases, with 4 bases of the junction left unmatched. Here the CDR3 reads CASSLRLANYNEQFF. In DNA, the CDR3 is TGCGCCAGCAGCTTGAGACTAGCAAACTACAATGAGCAGTTCTTC.

The table lists this clone with a few counts. This rearrangement joins TRBV5-1 to TRBJ1-5; maybe TRBD1 (5 bases). V was pared by 1 base and J by 2 bases, with 10 bases between. This CDR3 contains 15 residues. CDR1 and CDR2 from the germline V gene are SGHRS and YFSETQ. CDR3 sequence: CASSLTGARNQPQHF. The CDR3 DNA sequence: TGCGCCAGCAGCTTGACCGGGGCCCGCAATCAGCCCCAGCATTTT.

This clone has a handful of counts. The chain links TRBV6-5 to TRBJ1-5; the D gene is possibly TRBD1 (5 bases). From germline, CDR1 is MNHEY and CDR2 SVGAGI. V shed 6 bases and J shed 2 bases, with 8 bases lying between them. This CDR3 region has 13 residues. CDR3 loop: CASSPRGNQPQHF. The CDR3 DNA is TGTGCCAGCAGCCCCAGGGGCAATCAGCCCCAGCATTTT.

This chain uses TRBV30 with TRBJ1-6; D unclear. The ends were cut back, 0 bases at V and 11 bases at J, with 14 bases in the middle. This CDR3 is built from 14 residues. CDR1 is GTSNPN, CDR2 SVGIG, per germline (reference sequence). Here the CDR3 DNA reads TGTGCCTGGAGTGTAAGGGTCCAGCCGGCACCCCTCCACTTT. It translates to CAWSVRVQPAPLHF.

This clone was seen a handful of times. The chain is built from TRBV5-1 and TRBJ2-1; a possible D gene is TRBD2 (5 bases). Germline V lookup: CDR1 SGHRS, CDR2 YFSETQ. V lost 4 bases, J lost 10 bases, and 12 bases lay in between. The CDR3 runs 12 residues. The CDR3 reads CASSTSGIEQFF. In DNA form, the CDR3 reads TGCGCCAGCAGCACCTCCGGGATCGAGCAGTTCTTC.